The clone carrying this T cell receptor beta chain was counted once. This entry belongs to a study of untreated major depressive disorder. Each depressed patient was matched pairwise with a non-depressed control on sex, age, current smoking status and body mass index. All participants were of European descent. Excluded: major illness, comorbidity, regular medication, drug use, over 100 g alcohol weekly. Roughly 32 ml of blood was drawn into EDTA tubes. TCRdb keeps only in-frame clones here, not all; method: immunoSEQ multiplex PCR. The repertoire holds approximately 20,000 clones, with 90% to 95% as singletons. Material: CD4+ T cells from PBMCs. The clonotype comes from a man aged 25 to 40 in good health.

The CDR3: CASSLVAGNTDTQYF. The DNA for the CDR3 is TGTGCCAGCAGCTTAGTCGCCGGGAACACAGATACGCAGTATTTT. The chain carries TRBV7-8 and TRBJ2-3; a weak D match, TRBD2 (5 bases). The CDR3 runs to 15 residues. Between the trimmed V and J ends, which lost 1 base and 2 bases, there was a span of 10 bases. Germline CDR1 is SGHVS and CDR2 is FQNEAQ.